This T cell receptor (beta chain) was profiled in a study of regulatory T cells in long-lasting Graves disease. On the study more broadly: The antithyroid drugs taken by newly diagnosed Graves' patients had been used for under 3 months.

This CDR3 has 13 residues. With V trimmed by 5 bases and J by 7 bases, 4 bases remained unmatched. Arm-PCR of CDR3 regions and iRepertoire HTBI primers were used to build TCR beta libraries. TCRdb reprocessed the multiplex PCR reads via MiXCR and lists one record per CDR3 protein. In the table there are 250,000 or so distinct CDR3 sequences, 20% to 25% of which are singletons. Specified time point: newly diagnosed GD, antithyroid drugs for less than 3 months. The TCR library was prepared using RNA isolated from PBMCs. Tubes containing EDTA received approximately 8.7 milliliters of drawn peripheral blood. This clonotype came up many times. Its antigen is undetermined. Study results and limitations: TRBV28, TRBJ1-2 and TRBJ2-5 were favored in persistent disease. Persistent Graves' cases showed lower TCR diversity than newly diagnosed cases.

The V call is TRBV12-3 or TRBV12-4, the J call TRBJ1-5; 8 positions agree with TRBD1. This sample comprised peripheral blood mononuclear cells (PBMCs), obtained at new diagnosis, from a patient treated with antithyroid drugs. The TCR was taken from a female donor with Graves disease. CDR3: CASSGQGGQPQHF. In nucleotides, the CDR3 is TGTGCCAGCAGTGGACAGGGCGGGCAGCCCCAGCATTTT.